The source of this TCR beta chain is a study of chemoradiotherapy in HPV16-positive cancers. Clones were sequenced by immunoSEQ multiplex PCR, and TCRdb holds only the in-frame ones, with some missing. The sample lists some 35,000 clones, around 92% occurring once. Sample: blood, taken from a patient who underwent chemoradiotherapy. This TCR came from a human donor with HPV-associated anogenital cancer.

Here the CDR3 DNA reads TGTGCCATCAGTGACGGGACAGGGGGTCAGCCCCAGCATTTT. It translates to CAISDGTGGQPQHF. This chain joins TRBV10-3 and TRBJ1-5; 11 nucleotides agree with TRBD1. Germline-derived CDR1 and CDR2 are ENHRY and SYGVKD. CDR3 length: 14 amino acids. Trimming at V came to 3 bases and at J to 6 bases, leaving 1 base not matched to a gene.